This T cell receptor beta chain appears in the sequencing data of a study of T cell changes during pregnancy in multiple sclerosis. The germline V gene has CDR1 SGHTS and CDR2 YDEGEE. V lost 2 bases to trimming and J lost 3 bases; unmatched junction nucleotides: 1. This CDR3 contains 14 residues. The protocol was immunoSEQ multiplex PCR, while the TCRdb copy is restricted to in-frame clones and leaves out a portion. The sample shows tens of thousands of clones, around 91% of them seen only once. The material was peripheral blood, obtained after pregnancy. The clonotype comes from a female donor in good health, enrolled as a control in a pregnancy study. This sequence joins TRBV5-8 and TRBJ2-5, with 10 bases fitting TRBD2. The DNA for the CDR3 is TGTGCCAGCAGCTTTGGACTAGCGGAAGAGACCCAGTACTTC. Translating it yields CASSFGLAEETQYF.